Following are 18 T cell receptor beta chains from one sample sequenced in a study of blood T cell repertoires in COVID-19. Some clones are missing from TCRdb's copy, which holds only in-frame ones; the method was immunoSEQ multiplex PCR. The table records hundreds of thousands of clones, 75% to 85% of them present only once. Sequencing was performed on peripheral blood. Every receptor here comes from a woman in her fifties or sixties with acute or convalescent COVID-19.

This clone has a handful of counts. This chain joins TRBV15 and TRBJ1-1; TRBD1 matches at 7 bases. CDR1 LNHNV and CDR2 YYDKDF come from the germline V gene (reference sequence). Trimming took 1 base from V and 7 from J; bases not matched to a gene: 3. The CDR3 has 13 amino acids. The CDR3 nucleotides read TGTGCCACCAGCAGAGGTGGGACAGATGAAGCTTTCTTT. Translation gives CATSRGGTDEAFF.

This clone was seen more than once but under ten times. DNA of the CDR3: TGTGCCAGCACGGGGGACAGGGCGGCCTATGGCTACACCTTC. Protein: CASTGDRAAYGYTF. The rearrangement joins TRBV28 to TRBJ1-2; the match to TRBD1 covers 9 bases. The V and J ends lost 7 bases and 4 bases, in that order; junction bases with no gene match: 7. Germline-derived CDR1 and CDR2 are MDHEN and SYDVKM. This CDR3 region has 14 residues.

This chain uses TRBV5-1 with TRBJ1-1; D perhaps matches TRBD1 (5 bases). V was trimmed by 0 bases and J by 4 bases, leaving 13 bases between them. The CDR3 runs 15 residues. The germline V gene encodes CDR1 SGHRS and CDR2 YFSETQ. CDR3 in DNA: TGCGCCAGCAGCTTGGGGGGGACTAGCAGCACTGAAGCTTTCTTT. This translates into CASSLGGTSSTEAFF.

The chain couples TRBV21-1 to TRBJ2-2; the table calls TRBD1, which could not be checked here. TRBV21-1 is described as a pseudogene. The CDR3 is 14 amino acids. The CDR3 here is CASSKGDSRRELFF. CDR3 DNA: TGTGCCAGCAGCAAAGGGGACAGCCGCCGGGAGCTGTTTTTT.

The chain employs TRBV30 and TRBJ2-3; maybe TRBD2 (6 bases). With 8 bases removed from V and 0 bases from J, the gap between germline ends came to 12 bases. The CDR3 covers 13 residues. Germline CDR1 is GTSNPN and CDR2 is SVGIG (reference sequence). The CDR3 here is CAASSESTDTQYF. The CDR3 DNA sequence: TGTGCCGCATCTAGCGAGAGCACAGATACGCAGTATTTT.

CDR3 loop: CASSQDSAGRNEQFF. The CDR3 DNA reads as TGCGCCAGCAGCCAAGATTCGGCAGGGCGGAATGAGCAGTTCTTC. The rearrangement joins TRBV4-1 to TRBJ2-1; TRBD1 might be the D (5 bases). This CDR3 region has 15 residues. Trimming took 0 bases from V and 7 from J, leaving 13 bases between them. The germline CDR1 and CDR2 sequences are MGHRA and YSYEKL.

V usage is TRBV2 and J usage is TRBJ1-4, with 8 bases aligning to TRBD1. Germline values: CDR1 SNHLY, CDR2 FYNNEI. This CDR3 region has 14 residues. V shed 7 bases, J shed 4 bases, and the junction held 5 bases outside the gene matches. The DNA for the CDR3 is TGTGCCAGCACTAGACAGGGGAATAATGAAAAACTGTTTTTT. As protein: CASTRQGNNEKLFF.

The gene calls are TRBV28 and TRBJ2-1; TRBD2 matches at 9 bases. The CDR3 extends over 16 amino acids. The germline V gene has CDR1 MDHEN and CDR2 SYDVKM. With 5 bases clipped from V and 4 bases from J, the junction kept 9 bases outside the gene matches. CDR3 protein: CASSTRGLAGYNEQFF. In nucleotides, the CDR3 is TGTGCCAGCAGTACAAGGGGACTAGCAGGATACAATGAGCAGTTCTTC. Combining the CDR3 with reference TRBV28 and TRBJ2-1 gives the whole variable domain DVKVTQSSRYLVKRTGEKVFLECVQDMDHENMFWYRQDPGLGLRLIYFSYDVKMKEKGDIPEGYSVSREKKERFSLILESASTNQTSMYLCASSTRGLAGYNEQFFGPGTRLTVL.

The CDR3 bases are TGTGCCAGCAGTTTAGGGACAGGGGTCCCCAATCAGCCCCAGCATTTT. Protein sequence: CASSLGTGVPNQPQHF. This chain connects TRBV28 to TRBJ1-5; 10 nucleotides line up with TRBD1. Germline assignment: CDR1 MDHEN and CDR2 SYDVKM. The V and J ends lost 2 bases and 3 bases, in that order; junction bases with no gene match: 4. CDR3 length equals 16 residues. The complete variable domain, with remaining parts taken from reference TRBV28 and TRBJ1-5, reads DVKVTQSSRYLVKRTGEKVFLECVQDMDHENMFWYRQDPGLGLRLIYFSYDVKMKEKGDIPEGYSVSREKKERFSLILESASTNQTSMYLCASSLGTGVPNQPQHFGDGTRLSIL.

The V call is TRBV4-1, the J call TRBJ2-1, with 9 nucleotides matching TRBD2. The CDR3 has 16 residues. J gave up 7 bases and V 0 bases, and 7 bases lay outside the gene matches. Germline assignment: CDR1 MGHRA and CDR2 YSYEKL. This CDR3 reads CASSQEGSGGLNEQFF. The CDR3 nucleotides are TGCGCCAGCAGCCAAGAAGGGAGCGGGGGGCTAAATGAGCAGTTCTTC.

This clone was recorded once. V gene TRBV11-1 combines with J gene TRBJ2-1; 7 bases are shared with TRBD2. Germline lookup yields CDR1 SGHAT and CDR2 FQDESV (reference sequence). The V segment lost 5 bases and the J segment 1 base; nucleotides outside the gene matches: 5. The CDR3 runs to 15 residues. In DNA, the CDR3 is TGTGCCAGCAGCCCCCAGCGGGGTTCCTACAATGAGCAGTTCTTC. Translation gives CASSPQRGSYNEQFF.

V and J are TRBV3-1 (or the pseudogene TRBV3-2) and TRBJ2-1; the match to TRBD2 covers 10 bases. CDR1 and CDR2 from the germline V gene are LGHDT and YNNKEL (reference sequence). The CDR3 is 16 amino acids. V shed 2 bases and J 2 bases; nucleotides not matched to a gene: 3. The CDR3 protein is CASSQLAGVTYNEQFF. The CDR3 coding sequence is TGTGCCAGCAGCCAACTAGCGGGAGTAACCTACAATGAGCAGTTCTTC.

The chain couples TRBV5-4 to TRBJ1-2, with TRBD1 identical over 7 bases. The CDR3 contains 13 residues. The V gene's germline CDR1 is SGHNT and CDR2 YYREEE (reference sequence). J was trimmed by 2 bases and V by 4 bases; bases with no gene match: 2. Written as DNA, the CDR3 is TGTGCCAGCAGCCAGACAGGGAACTATGGCTACACCTTC. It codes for CASSQTGNYGYTF.

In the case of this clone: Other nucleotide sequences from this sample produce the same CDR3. CDR3 nucleotides: TGTGCCAGCAGTCTAACAGGATCCTACGAGCAGTACTTC. This sequence encodes CASSLTGSYEQYF. The genes are TRBV12-3 or TRBV12-4 and TRBJ2-7; a weak D match, TRBD1 (5 bases). There are 13 residues in the CDR3. V was trimmed by 5 bases and J by 1 base, leaving 9 bases between them.

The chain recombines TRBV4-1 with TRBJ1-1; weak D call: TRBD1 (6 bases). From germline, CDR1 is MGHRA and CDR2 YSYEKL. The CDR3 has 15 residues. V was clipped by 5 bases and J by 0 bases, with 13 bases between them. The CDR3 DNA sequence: TGCGCCAGCAGCTACGATGGACAGCTGAACACTGAAGCTTTCTTT. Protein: CASSYDGQLNTEAFF.

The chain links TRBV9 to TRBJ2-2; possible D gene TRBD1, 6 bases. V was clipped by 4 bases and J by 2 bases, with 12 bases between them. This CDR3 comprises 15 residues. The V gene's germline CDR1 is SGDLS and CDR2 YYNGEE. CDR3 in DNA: TGTGCCAGCAGCCCCGGACAGAGTAACACCGGGGAGCTGTTTTTT. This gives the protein CASSPGQSNTGELFF.

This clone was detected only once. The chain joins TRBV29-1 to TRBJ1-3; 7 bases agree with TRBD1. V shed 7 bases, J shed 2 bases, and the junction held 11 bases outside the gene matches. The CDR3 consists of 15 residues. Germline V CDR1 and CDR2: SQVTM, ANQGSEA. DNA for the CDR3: TGCAGCGAAGAGGGGAGGCAGGGGGCTGGAAACACCATATATTTT. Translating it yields CSEEGRQGAGNTIYF.

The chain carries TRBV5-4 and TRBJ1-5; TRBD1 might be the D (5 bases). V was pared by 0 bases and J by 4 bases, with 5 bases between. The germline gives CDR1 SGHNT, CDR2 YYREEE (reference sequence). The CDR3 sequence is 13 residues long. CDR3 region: CASSLDRNQPQHF. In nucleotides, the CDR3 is TGTGCCAGCAGCTTGGACAGGAATCAGCCCCAGCATTTT.